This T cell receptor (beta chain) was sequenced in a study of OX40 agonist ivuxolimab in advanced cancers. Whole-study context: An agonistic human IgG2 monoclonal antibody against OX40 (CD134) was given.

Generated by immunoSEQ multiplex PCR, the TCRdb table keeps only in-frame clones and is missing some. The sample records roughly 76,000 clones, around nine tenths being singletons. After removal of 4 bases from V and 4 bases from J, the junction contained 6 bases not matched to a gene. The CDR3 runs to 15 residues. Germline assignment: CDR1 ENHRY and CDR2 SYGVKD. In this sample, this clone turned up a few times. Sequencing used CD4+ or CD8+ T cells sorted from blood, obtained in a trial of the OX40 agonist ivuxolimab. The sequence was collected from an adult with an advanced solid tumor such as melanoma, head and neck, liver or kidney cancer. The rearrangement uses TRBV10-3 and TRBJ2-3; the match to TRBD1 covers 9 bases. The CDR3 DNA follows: TGTGCCATCAGTGGTGGGACAGGGACATCAGATACGCAGTATTTT. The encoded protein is CAISGGTGTSDTQYF.